A single sample is the source of the 5 T cell receptor beta chains below, sequenced in a study of blood T cell repertoires in COVID-19. Sequencing was performed with immunoSEQ multiplex PCR; in TCRdb, only in-frame clones are kept and a portion is missing. This sample yields about 67,000 clones, of which around 85% are seen a single time; approximately 19% belongs to the top ten. Material: peripheral blood. The receptors stem from a woman aged 80 or over with acute or convalescent COVID-19.

This chain uses TRBV7-2 with TRBJ2-2, with 11 bases aligning to TRBD1. Trimming cost V 3 bases and J 5 bases; bases outside gene matches: 5. CDR1 is SGHTA, CDR2 FQGNSA, per germline. The CDR3 is made up of 16 amino acids. DNA of the CDR3: TGTGCCAGCAGCTTGATTGGACAGGGGGCTACCGGGGAGCTGTTTTTT. Protein sequence: CASSLIGQGATGELFF.

The chain is built from TRBV5-4 and TRBJ2-3; possibly TRBD2 for D (5 bases). CDR1 and CDR2 (germline): SGHNT, YYREEE (reference sequence). There are 15 residues in the CDR3. Between the trimmed V and J ends, which lost 1 base and 4 bases, there was a span of 13 bases. Here the CDR3 reads CASSLPTGSPDTQYF. The DNA for the CDR3 is TGTGCCAGCAGCTTGCCCACGGGGAGCCCAGATACGCAGTATTTT.

This clone was seen a single time. The rearrangement links TRBV28 to TRBJ1-1; the match to TRBD1 covers 10 bases. The CDR3 length is 14 residues. After removal of 2 bases from V and 10 bases from J, the junction contained 7 bases not matched to a gene. CDR1 is MDHEN, CDR2 SYDVKM, per germline. The CDR3 DNA reads TGTGCCAGCAGTTTAGCCGGGACAGGGGCTGTAGCTTTCTTT. Translation gives CASSLAGTGAVAFF.

The DNA for the CDR3 is TGTGCCAGCAGCCCAAAGGGGGTCCCTGAAGCTTTCTTT. This codes for CASSPKGVPEAFF. This sequence joins TRBV6-5 and TRBJ1-1; D is possibly TRBD1 (6 bases). Germline loops: CDR1 MNHEY, CDR2 SVGAGI. The ends were cut back, 6 bases at V and 6 bases at J, with 14 bases in the middle. CDR3 size: 13 residues.

V and J are TRBV3-1 (or the pseudogene TRBV3-2) and TRBJ1-2; the match to TRBD1 covers 9 bases. The V segment lost 0 bases and the J segment 7 bases; nucleotides outside the gene matches: 12. CDR3 length equals 17 residues. The V gene's germline CDR1 is LGHDT and CDR2 YNNKEL (reference sequence). The CDR3 here is CASSQDGTGIKEGGYTF. The CDR3 bases are TGTGCCAGCAGCCAAGACGGGACAGGGATAAAAGAAGGTGGCTACACCTTC.